This T cell receptor (beta chain) was sequenced for a study of T cells in Graves' hyperthyroidism and ophthalmopathy. V dropped 2 bases and J dropped 0 bases, with 8 bases sitting between them. The V gene's germline CDR1 is ENHRY and CDR2 SYGVKD. CDR3 length equals 14 residues. RNA transcripts were the template for amplifying TCR beta CDR3 regions. Initially, a first-round RT-PCR of the TCR CDR3 employed the HTBI primer set. Each CDR3 protein is one row after TCRdb ran MiXCR on the multiplex PCR reads. The profile shows about 380,000 distinct CDR3 sequences, roughly 13% of them singletons. This clonotype was detected a few times.

The chain is built from TRBV10-3 and TRBJ2-7; D gene unclear. What was sequenced was blood. The receptor's source is a man aged 25 to 45 with Graves' hyperthyroidism that later progressed to Graves' ophthalmopathy. CDR3 protein: CAISETDSSYEQYF. CDR3 in DNA: TGTGCCATCAGTGAGACTGATAGCTCCTACGAGCAGTACTTC.